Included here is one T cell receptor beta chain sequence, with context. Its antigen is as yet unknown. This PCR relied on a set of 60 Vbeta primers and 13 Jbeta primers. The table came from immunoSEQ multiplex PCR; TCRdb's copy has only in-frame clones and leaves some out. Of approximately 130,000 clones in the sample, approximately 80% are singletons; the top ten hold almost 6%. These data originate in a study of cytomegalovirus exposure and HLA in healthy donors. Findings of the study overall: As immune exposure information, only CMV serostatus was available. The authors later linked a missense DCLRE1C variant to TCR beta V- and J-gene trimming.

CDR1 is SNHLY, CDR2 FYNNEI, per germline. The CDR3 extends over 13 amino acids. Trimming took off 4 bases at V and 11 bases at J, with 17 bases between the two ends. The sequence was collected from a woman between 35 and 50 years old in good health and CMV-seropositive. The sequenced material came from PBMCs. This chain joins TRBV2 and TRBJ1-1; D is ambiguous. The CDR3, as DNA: TGTGCCAGCAGTGTAAGCAGACCTCGCGGGGCTTTCTTT. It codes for CASSVSRPRGAFF.